The 13 T cell receptor beta chains given below trace back to one sample, sequenced in a study of vaccination effects on CD4 cells after COVID-19. TCRdb keeps only in-frame clones here, not all; method: immunoSEQ multiplex PCR. The repertoire has about 40,000 clones, under 70% of them found once; the top ten carry under 10%. Having been cultured for 9 to 11 days, the cells underwent CD4+ T cell isolation. Two-dose BNT162b2 or mRNA-1273 vaccination was given to participants. Their antigens are not known. The sequenced sample was CD4+ T cells from PBMCs cultured without peptide, obtained after COVID-19 vaccination. Every receptor here comes from a human donor who received a COVID-19 vaccine.

CDR3 in DNA: TGTGCCAGCAGCTTAGGCGAGGGTCGCAGCTATGGCTACACCTTC. This encodes CASSLGEGRSYGYTF. The rearrangement uses TRBV11-2 and TRBJ1-2; D is ambiguous. The CDR3 spans 15 residues. The ends were cut back, 1 base at V and 4 bases at J, with 13 bases in the middle. Looked up from germline, CDR1 is SGHAT and CDR2 is FQNNGV.

This chain links TRBV3-1 (or the pseudogene TRBV3-2) with TRBJ2-4; D call uncertain. The germline gives CDR1 LGHDT, CDR2 YNNKEL (reference sequence). This CDR3 has 16 amino acids. V was trimmed by 0 bases and J by 3 bases, leaving 12 bases between them. The CDR3, as DNA: TGTGCCAGCAGCCAAGAAGAAAGGGCCCTCAAAAACATTCAGTACTTC. It specifies CASSQEERALKNIQYF.

V and J are TRBV19 and TRBJ1-6; maybe TRBD1 (5 bases). The CDR3 has 16 residues. The V and J ends lost 6 bases and 9 bases respectively, with 21 bases between them. Germline V gives CDR1 LNHDA, CDR2 SQIVND (reference sequence). The CDR3 sequence is CASSLRTAGSGSPLHF. In DNA form, the CDR3 reads TGTGCCAGTAGCCTCCGAACGGCAGGGTCCGGTTCACCCCTCCACTTT.

The chain recombines TRBV9 with TRBJ1-1; TRBD1 matches at 10 bases. This CDR3 contains 16 residues. CDR1 and CDR2 (germline): SGDLS, YYNGEE. V lost 2 bases to trimming and J lost 1 base; unmatched junction nucleotides: 5. This chain's CDR3 is CASSVRTGGRNTEAFF. In DNA, the CDR3 is TGTGCCAGCAGCGTCCGGACAGGGGGGAGGAACACTGAAGCTTTCTTT.

This rearrangement joins TRBV28 to TRBJ1-4, with D possibly TRBD1 on 5 matching bases. CDR1 and CDR2 (germline): MDHEN, SYDVKM. The CDR3 length is 15 residues. V was clipped by 4 bases and J by 4 bases, with 13 bases between them. The CDR3 loop reads CASSSGDLGNEKLFF. CDR3 nucleotides: TGTGCCAGCAGTTCGGGGGATCTTGGTAATGAAAAACTGTTTTTT.

This clone turned up a few times. The rearrangement links TRBV4-1 to TRBJ2-3, with D unclear. Trimming pared 0 bases from V and 3 bases from J, leaving 7 bases between. The CDR3 is made up of 14 amino acids. Germline V CDR1 and CDR2: MGHRA, YSYEKL. The DNA of the CDR3 is TGCGCCAGCAGCCAAGATCTGGCAACAGATACGCAGTATTTT. It codes for CASSQDLATDTQYF.

A few counts support this clone. The CDR3 loop reads CASSELAGDTGELFF. The CDR3 DNA is TGTGCCAGCAGTGAACTAGCGGGAGACACCGGGGAGCTGTTTTTT. V gene TRBV6-1 combines with J gene TRBJ2-2; 10 positions match TRBD2. The germline V gene has CDR1 MNHNS and CDR2 SASEGT. V dropped 2 bases and J dropped 3; count of bases not matched to a gene: 0. The CDR3 has 15 residues.

There are a few counts of this clone. The genes are TRBV7-9 and TRBJ2-1; D is unclear. The germline CDR1 and CDR2 sequences are SEHNR and FQNEAQ (reference sequence). Trimming took off 2 bases at V and 10 bases at J, with 15 bases between the two ends. This CDR3 is 14 amino acids long. The chain's CDR3 is CASSLLALTTEQFF. CDR3 bases: TGTGCCAGCAGCTTACTGGCCCTCACCACGGAGCAGTTCTTC.

The J gene is TRBJ1-1, the V gene TRBV3-1 (or the pseudogene TRBV3-2); 8 bases agree with TRBD1. Germline V gene data show CDR1 as LGHDT and CDR2 as YNNKEL (reference sequence). V was pared by 5 bases and J by 3 bases, with 2 bases of the junction left unmatched. The CDR3 spans 13 residues. DNA of the CDR3: TGTGCCAGCAGCTACAGGGGGGACACTGAAGCTTTCTTT. Amino acid sequence: CASSYRGDTEAFF.

This chain links TRBV19 with TRBJ2-1, with 7 bases identical to TRBD1. The CDR3 spans 16 residues. Germline values: CDR1 LNHDA, CDR2 SQIVND (reference sequence). Unmatched junction bases numbered 13, after V lost 4 bases and J lost 7 bases. The CDR3 DNA reads as TGTGCCAGTAGTAACCTTGGACAGGCCAGTCCAAATGAGCAGTTCTTC. This codes for CASSNLGQASPNEQFF.

The J gene is TRBJ1-2, the V gene TRBV21-1; TRBD1 reflects the table's D call only, with no check against the DNA. TRBV21-1 is a recognized pseudogene. CDR3 length: 14 amino acids. The DNA for the CDR3 is TGTGCCAGAACGCCTGGACAGGGGCACTATGGCTACACCTTC. Translating gives CARTPGQGHYGYTF.

This clone was picked up a small number of times. This chain joins TRBV4-1 and TRBJ2-1; TRBD2 is a possible D gene (6 bases). V shed 4 bases and J shed 3 bases, with 19 bases lying between them. The CDR3 has 17 amino acids. Germline-derived CDR1 and CDR2 are MGHRA and YSYEKL. CDR3 in amino acids: CASSPSRAGQYYNEQFF. CDR3 in DNA: TGCGCCAGCAGCCCCTCCCGGGCGGGGCAGTACTACAATGAGCAGTTCTTC.

The CDR3 sequence: CASSYRAPEGPDEQFF. In nucleotides, the CDR3 is TGTGCCAGCAGTTACAGAGCTCCAGAGGGGCCCGATGAGCAGTTCTTC. The chain carries TRBV6-6 and TRBJ2-1, with D possibly being TRBD1 or TRBD2 (5 bases each). Trimming took off 2 bases at V and 8 bases at J, with 19 bases between the two ends. CDR1 is MNHNY, CDR2 SVGAGI, per germline (reference sequence). This CDR3 has 16 residues.